This T cell receptor (beta chain) emerged from a study of OX40 agonist ivuxolimab in advanced cancers. About the research overall: The patients' treatment was ivuxolimab, an agonistic anti-OX40 (CD134) antibody.

Assay used: immunoSEQ multiplex PCR; TCRdb lists only in-frame clones, some missing. The sample lists approximately 31,000 clones, about 89% seen once, with 25% in the top ten. At cycle 4 day 1, cycle 7 day 1, and baseline, blood was sampled. The source is an adult with an advanced solid tumor such as melanoma, head and neck, liver or kidney cancer. This specimen consisted of CD4+ or CD8+ T cells sorted from blood, obtained in a trial of the OX40 agonist ivuxolimab.

CDR3 sequence reads: CASRLGSSSGNTIYF. CDR3 in DNA: TGTGCCAGCAGACTGGGCTCAAGCTCTGGAAACACCATATATTTT. The V gene is TRBV2, the J gene TRBJ1-3; D is unresolved. This CDR3 spans 15 amino acids. The germline gives CDR1 SNHLY, CDR2 FYNNEI. Between the trimmed V and J ends, which lost 6 bases and 0 bases, there was a span of 12 bases.